The rows below give T cell receptor beta chains drawn from one sample of a study of blood T cell repertoires in COVID-19. Measured with immunoSEQ multiplex PCR; TCRdb has only the in-frame clones, and not every one. The sample includes some 170,000 clones, 75% to 85% of them seen just once. Sequenced input: PBMCs or T cells enriched from blood (not recorded which). The receptors shown here come from a man in his forties who had recovered from COVID-19. CDR3s include the opening cysteine and the closing phenylalanine or tryptophan. The D gene is left open where the match is weak. Not all rows give a size; the values are once, few, many and, for expanded clones, a class.

clone_size,j_call,d_call,v_call,cdr3_aa,cdr3_nt
NA,TRBJ2-3,NA,TRBV2,CASSLTAGKDTQYF,TGTGCCAGCAGTCTGACAGCGGGTAAAGATACGCAGTATTTT
NA,TRBJ1-1,NA,TRBV6-5,CAWALNTEAFF,TGTGCCTGGGCCCTGAACACTGAAGCTTTCTTT
NA,TRBJ1-2,TRBD1,TRBV6-5,CASIYGDSHGYTF,TGTGCCAGCATTTATGGGGACAGTCATGGCTACACCTTC
NA,TRBJ2-2,TRBD2,TRBV7-2,CARSATSGSGGELFF,TGTGCCAGGAGCGCCACTAGCGGCTCTGGAGGGGAGCTGTTTTTT
NA,TRBJ2-6,TRBD2,TRBV10-3,CAISEIPSGGPSGANVLTF,TGTGCCATCAGTGAGATTCCTAGCGGGGGGCCCTCTGGGGCCAACGTCCTGACTTTC
NA,TRBJ2-5,TRBD1,TRBV6-5,CASRTGLGSVETQYF,TGTGCCAGCAGGACAGGGTTAGGTTCAGTGGAGACCCAGTACTTC
NA,TRBJ1-5,TRBD1,TRBV2,CASSERQGAPQHF,TGTGCCAGCAGTGAACGACAGGGAGCCCCCCAGCATTTT
NA,TRBJ1-1,NA,TRBV27,CASSSFSPYQGARAFF,TGTGCCAGCAGTTCCTTCAGCCCGTACCAAGGGGCGAGGGCTTTCTTT
NA,TRBJ1-2,TRBD1,TRBV6-2/TRBV6-3,CASSKGGTTGPGGYTF,TGTGCCAGCAGTAAAGGGGGAACGACAGGGCCCGGGGGCTACACCTTC
few,TRBJ2-3,NA,TRBV11-2,CASSLVQGYTDTQYF,TGTGCCAGCAGCTTAGTGCAGGGTTACACAGATACGCAGTATTTT
few,TRBJ1-2,NA,TRBV7-2,CASSPSGGSYGYTF,TGTGCCAGCAGCCCAAGTGGAGGGTCCTATGGCTACACCTTC
NA,TRBJ2-3,TRBD1,TRBV5-1,CASSPGTGGADTQYF,TGCGCCAGCAGCCCGGGGACAGGGGGCGCGGATACGCAGTATTTT
NA,TRBJ2-2,TRBD1,TRBV4-2,CASSRGQEGTGELFF,TGTGCCAGCAGCCGGGGACAGGAGGGCACCGGGGAGCTGTTTTTT
NA,TRBJ1-6,NA,TRBV9,CASSAEGRGGSSSYNSPLHF,TGTGCCAGCAGCGCGGAGGGGAGGGGGGGAAGCAGCTCCTATAATTCACCCCTCCACTTT
NA,TRBJ2-3,TRBD2,TRBV18,CASSPPLAGHTDTQYF,TGTGCCAGCTCACCACCATTAGCGGGGCACACAGATACGCAGTATTTT
NA,TRBJ1-5,TRBD1,TRBV19,CASSTAGQGGRQPQHF,TGTGCCAGTAGTACCGCAGGACAGGGCGGGCGCCAGCCCCAGCATTTT
once,TRBJ2-7,NA,TRBV11-2,CASSLDSLASYEQYF,TGTGCCAGCAGCTTAGACTCCTTAGCCTCCTACGAGCAGTACTTC
NA,TRBJ2-1,NA,TRBV16,CASSQVNNEQFF,TGTGCCAGCAGCCAAGTTAACAATGAGCAGTTCTTC